The next 3 T cell receptor beta chains were all read from a single sample in a study of blood T cell repertoires in COVID-19. Assay used: immunoSEQ multiplex PCR; TCRdb lists only in-frame clones, some missing. The sample has 80,000 to 100,000 clones, around two thirds seen once. Sequenced input: peripheral blood. The origin of the receptors is an older man with COVID-19, enrolled during active disease.

This chain connects TRBV4-2 to TRBJ2-7, with 10 nucleotides matching TRBD2. Trimming at V came to 0 bases and at J to 6 bases, leaving 5 bases not matched to a gene. Germline assignment: CDR1 LGHNA and CDR2 YNFKEQ. The CDR3 consists of 15 residues. The chain's CDR3 is CASSQEQGLATEQYF. The CDR3 DNA follows: TGTGCCAGCAGCCAAGAACAGGGACTAGCGACCGAGCAGTACTTC.

This clone appeared once. This chain uses TRBV30 with TRBJ2-7, with 11 positions matching TRBD2. The V and J ends lost 4 bases and 5 bases, in that order; junction bases with no gene match: 13. The germline CDR1 and CDR2 sequences are GTSNPN and SVGIG (reference sequence). This CDR3 comprises 16 residues. DNA of the CDR3: TGTGCCTGGAATTTACGCGGGGGGACTAGCGGTAACGAGCAGTACTTC. As protein: CAWNLRGGTSGNEQYF.

This chain connects TRBV2 to TRBJ1-5; a weak D match, TRBD1 (6 bases). V lost 0 bases, J lost 7 bases, and 13 bases lay in between. The length of the CDR3 is 15 residues. Germline values: CDR1 SNHLY, CDR2 FYNNEI. CDR3 region: CASSEASGGLQPQHF. The CDR3 DNA follows: TGTGCCAGCAGTGAAGCTAGCGGGGGGCTCCAGCCCCAGCATTTT.